This T cell receptor beta chain emerged from a study of T cells in Graves' hyperthyroidism and ophthalmopathy. Researchers took RNA transcripts and amplified the TCR beta CDR3 regions from them. Using the HTBI primer set, a first-round RT-PCR was run on the TCR CDR3. A single record per CDR3 protein comes from TCRdb applying MiXCR to the multiplex PCR reads. The top ten hold about 67% of the sample, which has about 150,000 distinct CDR3 sequences, over 20% seen once. Uncontrolled infection, other autoimmune disease, pregnancy or lactation disqualified patients from enrolment. This blood was taken when hyperthyroidism was first diagnosed, before any ophthalmopathy symptoms existed. Germline V gene data show CDR1 as LGHDT and CDR2 as YNNKEL (reference sequence). V lost 1 base and J lost 4, with 8 bases in between. CDR3 length: 14 residues.

J is TRBJ2-1 and V is TRBV3-1; unclear D gene. Material for sequencing was blood. The clonotype comes from a woman in her 50s with Graves' hyperthyroidism that later progressed to Graves' ophthalmopathy. CDR3 sequence reads: CASSQVMGYNEQFF. CDR3 nucleotide sequence: TGTGCCAGCAGCCAAGTAATGGGATACAATGAGCAGTTCTTC.